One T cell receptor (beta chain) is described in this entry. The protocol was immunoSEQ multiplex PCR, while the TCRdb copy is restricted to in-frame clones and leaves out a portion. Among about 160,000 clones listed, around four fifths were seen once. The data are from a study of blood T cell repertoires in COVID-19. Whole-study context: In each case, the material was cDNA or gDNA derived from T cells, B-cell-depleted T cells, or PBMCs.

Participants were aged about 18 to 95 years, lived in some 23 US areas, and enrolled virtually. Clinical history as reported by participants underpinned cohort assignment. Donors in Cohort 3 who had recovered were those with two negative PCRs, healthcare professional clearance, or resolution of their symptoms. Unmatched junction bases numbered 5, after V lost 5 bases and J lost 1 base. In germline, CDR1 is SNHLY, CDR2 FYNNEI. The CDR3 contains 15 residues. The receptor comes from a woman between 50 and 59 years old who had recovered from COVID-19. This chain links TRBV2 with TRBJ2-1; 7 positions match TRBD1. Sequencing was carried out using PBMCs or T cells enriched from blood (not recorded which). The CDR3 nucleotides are TGTGCCAGCAGTATAGGGGGCAGATCCTACAATGAGCAGTTCTTC. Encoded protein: CASSIGGRSYNEQFF.